The following is a T cell receptor beta chain sequence with its context. Its antigen remains unidentified. The input lacks base qualities; no much larger clone sits a single base away. The CDR3 numbers 15 residues from cysteine through phenylalanine. Only the CDR3 part of the read is kept: 45 bases, read in frame from the first base. The germline V gene yields MDHEN for CDR1 and SYDVKM for CDR2. Trimming removed 3 bases from V and 6 bases from J, leaving 17 bases between the germline ends. The data belong to a study of stem cell transplantation in POMP-related autoinflammatory disease (dated by TCRdb to the early 2020s). In terms of the full investigation: According to the study's hypothesis, the TRB repertoire gets skewed because defective thymoproteasomes impair MHC class I-dependent CD8+ T-cell differentiation and positive selection. Before transplant, CD4+ naive T-cell skewing, low CD8+ T-cell proportions, and reduced T-cell cytokine secretion were observed in patients. After transplant, 100% donor engraftment of neutrophils and platelets through one year was shown by DNA chimerism analysis. The effect of POMP deficiency on T-cell receptor beta repertoire diversity and CDR3 characteristics was assessed by high-throughput TRB sequencing. Summary of the overall study and its limitations: PRAID patients showed a restricted number of unique TRB V-J gene pairings. A trend toward lower TRB diversity and higher clonality was observed in PRAID patients across all analyzed T-cell subsets. Statistical significance for the trend toward lower diversity and increased clonality in PRAID patients was reached only for regulatory T cells.

The protocol used for the library was the immunoSEQ multiplex PCR assay. The authors' pipeline ran thus. Repertoire diversity was quantified with Shannon entropy, accounting for clonal size distribution. The Gini-Simpson index (Simpson_1-D) was used to measure inequality of clonotype distribution. TCRdb mirrors the immuneACCESS table, restricted to in-frame sequences. Some clones are absent from its copies; in checked studies, under half trace to an unresolved V gene, and the reason for the others is unknown. That table gives V, J and clone size, and the DNA gave D and trimming. The sample contains some 70,000 clones, approximately 91% of them found a single time. The ten largest clones represent about 0.7% of the sample. Interpreted using the paper, the time point label stands for: after hematopoietic stem cell transplant. PRAID featured prominent immunodeficiency alongside autoinflammation. Before TRB sequencing, the T-cell subsets, namely conventional T cells, CD8+ T cells, regulatory T cells, and T follicular helper cells, were sorted.

The sample in question was CD4+ T cells from PBMCs, obtained after stem cell transplantation. This receptor chain uses TRBV28 and TRBJ1-2, with an unclear D gene assignment. The receptor's source is a human patient with POMP-related autoinflammation and immune dysregulation (PRAID). After a transplant, some T cells may be the graft donor's own cells. The CDR3 reads CASSFIPEGLNGYTF. The sequenced DNA: TGTGCCAGCAGTTTTATCCCCGAGGGTTTAAATGGCTACACCTTC.